The source of this T cell receptor (beta chain) is a study of breast tumors, draining lymph nodes, adjacent tissues. TCRdb recomputed calls from the multiplex PCR reads with MiXCR, one row per CDR3 protein. In the table there are fewer than 90,000 distinct CDR3 sequences, more than 25% of which are singletons. Comments on this clonotype: What it binds is unknown. A read error may account for a junction end that differs from germline.

Germline V CDR1 and CDR2: ENHRY, SYGVKD. The CDR3 totals 15 residues. The lymph nodes were axillary draining lymph nodes from breast cancer patients. Whole-study findings and limits: Findings are consistent with lymph node origin and intratumoral expansion of most tumor T cells. Tumor T cell lymph node origin was a supported hypothesis, not proven. Compared with lymph nodes, tumors were less diverse; compared with nontumor tissue, more.

The source of this sequence is a female donor with breast cancer. Some clones in this sample may be carry-over from other donors' samples. This chain joins TRBV10-3 and TRBJ1-4; TRBD1 is a possible D gene (6 bases). Sample: axillary lymph node tissue. The DNA of the CDR3 is TGTGCCATCAGTGTCTCGGGGGCCTCGTTCCGAAAAACTGTTTTT. It specifies CAISVSGASFRKTVF.